What follows describes a single TCR beta chain. The data belong to a study of blood T cell repertoires in COVID-19. Across the study: Spain, Italy and the United States supplied samples that represented acute and convalescent COVID-19. Sources were T cells, B-cell-depleted T cells, or PBMCs; the material itself was cDNA or gDNA.

Sequencing used immunoSEQ multiplex PCR; TCRdb keeps in-frame clones, though not all of them. The sample includes more than 85,000 clones, about 78% of them seen just once. V lost 1 base to trimming and J lost 7 bases, with 16 bases between them. CDR1 SGHDT and CDR2 YYEEEE come from the germline V gene. The CDR3 consists of 15 residues. The chain combines TRBV5-6 with TRBJ2-3, with D tentatively TRBD1 (5 bases). The source is a human donor in a cohort sampled during active or convalescent COVID-19. The sample consisted of peripheral blood. CDR3 bases: TGTGCCAGCAGCTTGCAGGGCGGTTCCGCAAATACGCAGTATTTT. Its protein is CASSLQGGSANTQYF.